This TCR beta chain appears in the sequencing data of a study of blood T cell repertoires in COVID-19 (dated by TCRdb to about 2020). Notes on the research overall: Collaborator samples came from the United States, Italy and Spain and covered acute and convalescent phases of COVID-19. A freely available public database, intended as a resource for researchers studying the immune response to SARS-CoV-2, is where the repertoires were released. Where HLA class I and class II types were available, the types were taken from metadata supplied by the sample provider, not from assay-based typing. A de-identified subject ID, COVID-19 status, age in years and sex were almost always included in the sample metadata. Deeply sampled blood TCRbeta repertoires from subjects exposed to, actively infected with, or recovered from COVID-19 were included in the dataset. The material from the prospective study consisted of cDNA or gDNA derived from T cells, B-cell-depleted T cells, or PBMCs. The samples were drawn from two sources: the first 160 participants of the ongoing ImmuneRACE study, and fewer than 1,500 subjects contributed by 6 global collaborators.

Based on the germline V gene, the CDR1 and CDR2 sequences are SGHVS and FQNEAQ. The CDR3, cysteine through phenylalanine, is 15 amino acids long. Of the read, only the CDR3 DNA is kept; its 45 bases are in frame from base 1. Here V drops 4 bases and J drops 6 bases, and the junction holds 9 bases not matched to any gene. The collaborating institutions used their own protocols to collect whole blood in K2EDTA tubes. For TCRbeta analysis, collaborator samples were shipped as frozen whole blood, as isolated PBMCs, or as DNA extracted from either sample type. TCRbeta CDR3 regions were amplified from genomic DNA using the immunoSEQ Assay, a bias-controlled multiplex PCR. Processing in the source paper ran as follows. The number of nucleated cells in each sample was estimated from the amplification of reference gene primers within the assay. To quantify the absolute abundance of each unique TCRbeta CDR3 rearrangement, sequence reads were collapsed and filtered. For each sample, productive Simpson clonality was calculated as the square root of Simpson's diversity index over productive rearrangements. This is the immuneACCESS table as TCRdb keeps it, with only in-frame sequences that have V and J called. A part of the clones is gone; compared with another copy, unresolved V genes explain less than half, and the rest is unexplained. V and J calls and clone size are copied from that table; D and trimming were computed from the DNA. In all, the sample holds under 200,000 clones, and over 75% of those were seen once. The top ten hold approximately 6.2% of the sample.

This clone is a singleton in its sample. What this receptor recognizes is not known. No base-level quality is on record; no much larger clone is a single base apart. What the work shows at the level of the full study, not this receptor alone: Clinical and demographic metadata were provided uncurated, with the amount varying by source and participant.

The rearranged segments are TRBV7-8 and TRBJ2-1; 7 bases in the middle match TRBD2. This receptor was identified in a man between 65 and 85 years old with active or convalescent COVID-19. Sequencing was carried out using peripheral blood. CDR3 reads: CASSSRVAGPNEQFF. The nucleotides are TGTGCCAGCAGCTCCCGGGTAGCGGGCCCCAATGAGCAGTTCTTC.